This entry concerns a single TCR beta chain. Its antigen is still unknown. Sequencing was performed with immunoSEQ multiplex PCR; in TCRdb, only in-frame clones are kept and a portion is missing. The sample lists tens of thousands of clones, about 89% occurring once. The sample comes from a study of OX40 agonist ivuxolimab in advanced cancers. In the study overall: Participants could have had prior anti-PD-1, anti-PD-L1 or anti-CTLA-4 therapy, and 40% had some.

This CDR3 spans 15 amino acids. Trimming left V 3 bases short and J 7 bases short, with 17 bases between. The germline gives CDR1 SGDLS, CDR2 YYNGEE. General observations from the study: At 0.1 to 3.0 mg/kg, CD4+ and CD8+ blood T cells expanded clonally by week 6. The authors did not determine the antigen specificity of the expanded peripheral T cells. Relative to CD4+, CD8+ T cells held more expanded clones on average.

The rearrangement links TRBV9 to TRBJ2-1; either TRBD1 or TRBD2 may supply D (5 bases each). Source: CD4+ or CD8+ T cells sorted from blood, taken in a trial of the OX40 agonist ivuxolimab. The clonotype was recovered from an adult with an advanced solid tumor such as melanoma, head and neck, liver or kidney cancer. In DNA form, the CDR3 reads TGTGCCAGCAGCGCACCGGGACCCCGAGGGAATGAGCAGTTCTTC. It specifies CASSAPGPRGNEQFF.